This record looks at one T cell receptor (beta chain) sequence and its context. Its specificity is not known. This entry belongs to a study of shared clonotypes between healthy human individuals. Study background: Researchers assigned three CD4 naive, three CD4 memory, two CD8 naive and one CD8 memory plate to each donor.

J lost 0 bases, V lost 0 bases, and 4 bases had no gene match. The CDR3 is 17 residues long. The V gene's germline CDR1 is SGHDN and CDR2 FVKESK. The method was immunoSEQ multiplex PCR; TCRdb's version includes in-frame clones alone and lacks a portion of them. The sample contains millions of clones, 80% to 95% of which appear only once. Overall study findings and caveats: A limitation of the genetic and exposure-history diversity represented arose from few donors. Tissues were not sampled, only blood, and their repertoires likely differ.

The chain has TRBV14 and TRBJ2-3; TRBD2 agrees at 9 bases. The TCR was taken from a man between 18 and 35 years old in good health. Some clones in this sample may be carry-over from other donors' samples. The source material was naive CD4+ T cells from PBMCs. The sample's subset: CD45RA+ positively selected. Here the CDR3 reads CASSQDWGTSSTDTQYF. The CDR3 nucleotides are TGTGCCAGCAGCCAAGATTGGGGGACTAGCAGCACAGATACGCAGTATTTT.